The 9 T cell receptor beta chains below all came from one sample that was sequenced in a study of cytomegalovirus exposure and HLA in healthy donors. PCR employed 60 Vbeta and 13 Jbeta primers. Sequenced by immunoSEQ multiplex PCR; TCRdb stores in-frame clones only, minus some. The profile shows around 130,000 clones, approximately 80% of them singletons. Sequencing was performed on PBMCs. These TCRs come from a woman aged 18-29 years in good health and CMV-seronegative.

The V gene is TRBV20-1, the J gene TRBJ1-2; D might be TRBD1 (6 bases). The CDR3 sequence is 10 residues long. CDR1 is DFQATT, CDR2 SNEGSKA, per germline (reference sequence). Trimming removed 5 bases at V and 5 bases at J, with 6 bases between. CDR3 sequence: CSAQGYGYTF. The CDR3 DNA is TGCAGTGCTCAGGGGTATGGCTACACCTTC.

In this sample, this clone turned up a few times. The rearrangement joins TRBV7-9 to TRBJ1-2; the match to TRBD1 covers 10 bases. The CDR3 consists of 17 residues. V was pared by 4 bases and J by 0 bases, with 8 bases of the junction left unmatched. CDR1 is SEHNR and CDR2 is FQNEAQ in the germline V gene (reference sequence). In DNA form, the CDR3 reads TGTGCCAGCAGCTCGAGGACAGGGGGTCGCGCTAACTATGGCTACACCTTC. Residues: CASSSRTGGRANYGYTF.

The chain is built from TRBV5-1 and TRBJ1-1; 7 bases are shared with TRBD1. CDR3 length equals 14 residues. Trimming took 4 bases from V and 0 from J; bases not matched to a gene: 3. Germline values: CDR1 SGHRS, CDR2 YFSETQ. DNA for the CDR3: TGCGCCAGCAGCCAAGGGACAGTGAACACTGAAGCTTTCTTT. Protein sequence: CASSQGTVNTEAFF.

As DNA, the CDR3 is TGTGCCAGCAGGAGAGCAACAGTCTGGGAGACCCAGTACTTC. This encodes CASRRATVWETQYF. The chain recombines TRBV6-1 with TRBJ2-5; D gene unclear. Germline V gives CDR1 MNHNS, CDR2 SASEGT. CDR3 length: 14 amino acids. V shed 6 bases and J shed 5 bases, with 16 bases lying between them.

J is TRBJ2-1 and V is TRBV7-6, with unresolved D. This CDR3 has 12 amino acids. Trimming shortened V by 4 bases and J by 4 bases, and 5 bases separated the two germline ends. Germline CDR1 is SGHVS and CDR2 is FNYEAQ. CDR3 protein: CASSYLYNEQFF. The CDR3, as DNA: TGTGCCAGCAGCTATCTTTACAATGAGCAGTTCTTC.

The V call is TRBV7-2, the J call TRBJ1-5, with a weak D call TRBD1 (5 bases). Per the germline V gene, CDR1 is SGHTA and CDR2 is FQGNSA. This CDR3 spans 14 amino acids. Trimming cost V 5 bases and J 7 bases, with 15 bases left between them. The CDR3 nucleotides are TGTGCCAGCAGCCCCTGGGGGGTGGGCCAGCCCCAGCATTTT. This gives the protein CASSPWGVGQPQHF.

The genes are TRBV5-6 and TRBJ1-3, with TRBD1 identical over 9 bases. The CDR3 loop spans 17 amino acids. Germline lookup yields CDR1 SGHDT and CDR2 YYEEEE. Trimming took 5 bases from V and 0 from J; bases not matched to a gene: 9. The CDR3: CASSRWGQGFSGNTIYF. In nucleotides, the CDR3 is TGTGCCAGCAGTCGTTGGGGACAGGGATTCTCTGGAAACACCATATATTTT.

The chain recombines TRBV4-2 with TRBJ1-4; possibly TRBD1 for D (5 bases). Germline CDR1 LGHNA, CDR2 YNFKEQ. Trimming left V 0 bases short and J 7 bases short, with 12 bases between. CDR3 length: 15 amino acids. CDR3 sequence (DNA): TGTGCCAGCAGCCAAGATTTTGGTAGGGGTGAAAAACTGTTTTTT. Protein: CASSQDFGRGEKLFF.

The V call is TRBV29-1, the J call TRBJ1-2; D is uncertain. Trimming removed 6 bases from V and 0 bases from J, with 17 bases in between. The CDR3 consists of 15 residues. From germline, CDR1 is SQVTM and CDR2 ANQGSEA. The CDR3 loop reads CSVVGRLNPNYGYTF. CDR3 DNA: TGCAGCGTAGTAGGGAGACTGAACCCTAACTATGGCTACACCTTC.